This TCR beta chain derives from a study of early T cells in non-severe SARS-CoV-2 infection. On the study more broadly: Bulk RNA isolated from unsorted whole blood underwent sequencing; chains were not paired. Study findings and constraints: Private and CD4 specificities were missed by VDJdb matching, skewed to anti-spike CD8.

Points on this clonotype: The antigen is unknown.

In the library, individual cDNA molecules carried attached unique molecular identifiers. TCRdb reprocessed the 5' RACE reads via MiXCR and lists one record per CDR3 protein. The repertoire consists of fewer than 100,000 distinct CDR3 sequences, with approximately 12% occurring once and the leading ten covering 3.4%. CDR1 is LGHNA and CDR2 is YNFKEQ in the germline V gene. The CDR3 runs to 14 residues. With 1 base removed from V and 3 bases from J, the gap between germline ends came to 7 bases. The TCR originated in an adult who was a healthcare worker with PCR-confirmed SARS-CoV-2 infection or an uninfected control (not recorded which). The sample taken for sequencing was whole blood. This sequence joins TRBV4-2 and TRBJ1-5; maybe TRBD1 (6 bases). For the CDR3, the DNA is TGTGCCAGCAGCCAAGCAGGGGACAATCAGCCCCAGCATTTT. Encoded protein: CASSQAGDNQPQHF.